The 13 T cell receptor beta chains below come from one sample, sequenced in a study of spatial heterogeneity in lung cancer. Using its own MiXCR run on the 5' RACE reads, TCRdb lists one record per CDR3 protein. The sample contains 35,000 to 40,000 distinct CDR3 sequences, under 8.5% of which appear only once. Time point specified: sample taken at primary tumor resection. Sequencing was performed on PBMCs, taken at surgery. These receptors all come from a female donor with early-stage non-small cell lung cancer.

This clonotype was counted many times. The chain recombines TRBV18 with TRBJ2-2; 7 bases align to TRBD1. CDR1 and CDR2 from the germline V gene are KGHSH and LQKENI. The J segment lost 3 bases and the V segment lost 2 bases, leaving 12 bases of the junction unmatched. The CDR3 loop spans 18 amino acids. The CDR3 loop reads CASSPGTAVLKDTGELFF. The CDR3 DNA sequence: TGTGCCAGCTCACCAGGGACAGCGGTCCTGAAAGACACCGGGGAGCTGTTTTTT.

This clonotype was recorded a few times. The chain has TRBV6-1 and TRBJ2-1; 7 bases match TRBD1. J gave up 5 bases and V 11 bases, and 18 bases lay outside the gene matches. From germline, CDR1 is MNHNS and CDR2 SASEGT. CDR3 size: 16 residues. In DNA form, the CDR3 reads TGTGCCGGCCACAGATGGGGGACAGTCTCGCACAATGAGCAGTTCTTC. Translated: CAGHRWGTVSHNEQFF.

At least ten counts were recorded for this clonotype. CDR3 nucleotide sequence: TGTGCCAGCAGTTACTCGGGACTAGCGGGGAGGGGGCAGTTCTTC. It translates to CASSYSGLAGRGQFF. The rearrangement uses TRBV6-5 and TRBJ2-1, with 13 positions matching TRBD2. The CDR3 runs 15 residues. The germline gives CDR1 MNHEY, CDR2 SVGAGI. J lost 12 bases, V lost 0 bases, and 5 bases had no gene match.

Details on this clonotype: This may come from a read error, since a much larger clone is one base off. This rearrangement joins TRBV6-2 or TRBV6-3 to TRBJ2-1; 7 bases fit TRBD2. CDR1 is MNHEY, CDR2 SVGEGT, per germline. The V segment lost 2 bases and the J segment 7 bases; nucleotides outside the gene matches: 17. This CDR3 is 18 amino acids long. CDR3 region: CASSYPSGGVGHMNEQFF. Written as DNA, the CDR3 is TGTGCCAGCAGTTACCCGTCGGGGGGAGTGGGCCATATGAATGAGCAGTTCTTC.

This clonotype has at least ten counts. This rearrangement joins TRBV28 to TRBJ2-2, with a weak D call TRBD1 (6 bases). Trimming removed 7 bases from V and 5 bases from J, with 14 bases in between. The germline V gene encodes CDR1 MDHEN and CDR2 SYDVKM. The CDR3 is 14 residues long. The CDR3 protein is CASTSQGHTGELFF. CDR3 DNA: TGTGCCAGCACCTCGCAGGGGCATACCGGGGAGCTGTTTTTT.

This clonotype was seen repeatedly, ten times or more. The chain recombines TRBV27 with TRBJ2-7, with D maybe TRBD2 (5 bases). V lost 0 bases and J 0 bases, leaving 9 bases between the germline ends. The length of the CDR3 is 15 residues. CDR1 and CDR2 (germline): MNHEY, SMNVEV (reference sequence). The CDR3 region has the DNA TGTGCCAGCAGTTTATCGTCGGGATCCTCCTACGAGCAGTACTTC. It yields the protein CASSLSSGSSYEQYF.

This clonotype appeared a few times. The gene calls are TRBV6-2 or TRBV6-3 and TRBJ1-3; tentatively, D is TRBD1 (5 bases). With 8 bases removed from V and 7 bases from J, the gap between germline ends came to 15 bases. Germline-derived CDR1 and CDR2 are MNHEY and SVGEGT. The CDR3 spans 13 residues. CDR3 protein: CASSGTGANTIYF. The CDR3 DNA sequence: TGTGCCAGCTCCGGGACTGGGGCCAACACCATATATTTT.

The chain uses TRBV7-9 and TRBJ2-7; tentatively, D is TRBD2 (7 bases). Germline assignment: CDR1 SEHNR and CDR2 FQNEAQ (reference sequence). CDR3 length equals 15 residues. V was cut by 2 bases and J by 3 bases, with 14 bases left in between. The CDR3 nucleotides read TGTGCCAGCAGCTTAAGGGAGGGGGTAAGCTACGAGCAGTACTTC. It translates to CASSLREGVSYEQYF.

Ten or more counts support this clonotype. V is TRBV28 and J is TRBJ1-2; 11 bases match TRBD1. Per the germline V gene, CDR1 is MDHEN and CDR2 is SYDVKM. With V trimmed by 4 bases and J by 7 bases, 5 bases remained unmatched. The CDR3 totals 14 residues. CDR3 DNA: TGTGCCAGCAGTTCTCCCGGGACAGGGGGTGGCTACACCTTC. This codes for CASSSPGTGGGYTF.

There are many counts of this clonotype. The J gene is TRBJ1-1, the V gene TRBV20-1; the D is unclear. Trimming cost V 4 bases and J 1 base, with 10 bases left between them. The CDR3 runs 13 residues. Germline values: CDR1 DFQATT, CDR2 SNEGSKA (reference sequence). The CDR3 protein is CSAIGWANTEAFF. In DNA, the CDR3 is TGCAGTGCTATAGGATGGGCGAACACTGAAGCTTTCTTT.

The chain has TRBV29-1 and TRBJ2-2; a possible D gene is TRBD1 (7 bases). Germline-derived CDR1 and CDR2 are SQVTM and ANQGSEA. The ends were cut back, 5 bases at V and 4 bases at J, with 14 bases in the middle. This CDR3 is built from 14 residues. This CDR3 reads CSVRQGGSTGELFF. CDR3 DNA: TGCAGCGTTCGCCAGGGGGGATCCACCGGGGAGCTGTTTTTT.

This clonotype was seen only once. The chain has TRBV11-2 and TRBJ2-4, with D tentatively TRBD1 or TRBD2 (7 bases each). The better agreement between TRBJ2-1 and the DNA end casts doubt on the J call. This CDR3 spans 16 amino acids. Germline V lookup: CDR1 SGHAT, CDR2 FQNNGV. The chain's CDR3 is CASSSQGGLGKNIQFF. CDR3 in DNA: TGTGCCAGCAGCTCGCAGGGGGGGCTTGGCAAAAACATTCAGTTCTTC.

This clonotype was found many times. The chain couples TRBV7-2 to TRBJ2-1; D call uncertain. The CDR3 is 18 amino acids. CDR1 is SGHTA, CDR2 FQGNSA, per germline. V lost 1 base and J 2 bases, leaving 18 bases between the germline ends. CDR3 region: CASSLVPRLGSPYNEQFF. CDR3 bases: TGTGCCAGCAGCTTAGTTCCCAGGTTAGGGTCCCCCTACAATGAGCAGTTCTTC.